The 4 T cell receptor beta chains in this list originate from one sample, sequenced in a study of T cell clones after liver transplantation. The repertoire was sequenced with immunoSEQ multiplex PCR; TCRdb's copy has only in-frame clones and lacks some. Of 45,000 to 60,000 clones listed, 60% to 80% were seen once; the top ten hold 8% to 10%. Sequences were derived from CD4+ T cells from blood, sampled at the 22-month timepoint. The receptors were gathered from a human patient who received a liver transplant. Some T cells may be supplied by the graft donor.

The rearrangement joins TRBV6-6 to TRBJ2-7; D is tentatively TRBD1 or TRBD2 (5 bases each). CDR1 is MNHNY, CDR2 SVGAGI, per germline (reference sequence). V was cut by 6 bases and J by 3 bases, with 9 bases left in between. The CDR3 length is 12 residues. The DNA of the CDR3 is TGTGCCAGCAGAGGGACGGGCTACGAGCAGTACTTC. Its protein product is CASRGTGYEQYF.

The chain recombines TRBV5-6 with TRBJ1-6; D is uncertain. The V gene's germline CDR1 is SGHDT and CDR2 YYEEEE. The length of the CDR3 is 13 residues. V gave up 0 bases and J gave up 8 bases, with 6 bases separating them. The CDR3 is CASSLGPDSPLHF. DNA for the CDR3: TGTGCCAGCAGCTTGGGGCCTGATTCACCCCTCCACTTT.

This chain uses TRBV27 with TRBJ2-7; tentatively, D is TRBD1 or TRBD2 (5 bases each). Deletions cut 6 bases from V and 2 bases from J, with 17 bases between. In germline, CDR1 is MNHEY, CDR2 SMNVEV (reference sequence). CDR3 size: 15 residues. The CDR3 DNA sequence: TGTGCCAGCAGCCCCCGGGACCCGGCGGCCTACGAGCAGTACTTC. Translated: CASSPRDPAAYEQYF.

This clone was observed once. The V call is TRBV15, the J call TRBJ2-3; D ambiguous. In germline, CDR1 is LNHNV, CDR2 YYDKDF (reference sequence). The V end lost 5 bases, the J end lost 6 bases, and 9 bases lay between the germline ends. This CDR3 is 12 amino acids long. The chain's CDR3 is CATSGWKDTQYF. The CDR3 DNA reads as TGTGCCACCAGCGGATGGAAGGATACGCAGTATTTT.